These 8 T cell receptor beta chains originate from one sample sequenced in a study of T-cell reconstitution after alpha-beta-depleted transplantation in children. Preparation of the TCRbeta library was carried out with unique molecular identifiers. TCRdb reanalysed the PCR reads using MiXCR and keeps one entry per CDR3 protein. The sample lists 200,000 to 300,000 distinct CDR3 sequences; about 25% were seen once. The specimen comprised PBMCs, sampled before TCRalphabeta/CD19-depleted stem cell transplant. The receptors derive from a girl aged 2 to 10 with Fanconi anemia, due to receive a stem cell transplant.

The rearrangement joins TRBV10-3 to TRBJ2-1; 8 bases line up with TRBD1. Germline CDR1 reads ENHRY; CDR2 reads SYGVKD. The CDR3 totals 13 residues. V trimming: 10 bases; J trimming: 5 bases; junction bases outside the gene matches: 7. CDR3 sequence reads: CATARDRNNEQFF. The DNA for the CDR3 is TGTGCCACCGCCCGGGACAGGAACAATGAGCAGTTCTTC.

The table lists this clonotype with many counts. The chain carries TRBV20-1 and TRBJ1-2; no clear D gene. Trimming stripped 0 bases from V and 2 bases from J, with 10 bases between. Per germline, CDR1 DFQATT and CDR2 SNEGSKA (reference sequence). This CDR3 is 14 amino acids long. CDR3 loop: CSARDSGRNYGYTF. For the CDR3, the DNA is TGCAGTGCTAGAGATTCCGGACGGAACTATGGCTACACCTTC.

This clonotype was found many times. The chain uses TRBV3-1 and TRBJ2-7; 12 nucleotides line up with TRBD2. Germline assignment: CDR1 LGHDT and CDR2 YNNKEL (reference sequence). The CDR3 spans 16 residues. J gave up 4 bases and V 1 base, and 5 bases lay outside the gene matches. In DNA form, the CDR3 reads TGTGCCAGCAGCCAAGCACCTAGCGGGGGGGTTTACGAGCAGTACTTC. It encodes CASSQAPSGGVYEQYF.

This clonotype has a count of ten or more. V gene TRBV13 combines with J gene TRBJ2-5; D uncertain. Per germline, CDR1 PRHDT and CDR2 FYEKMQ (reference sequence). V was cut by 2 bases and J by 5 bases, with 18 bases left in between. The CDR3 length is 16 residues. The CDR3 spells CASSLSRSRFRETQYF. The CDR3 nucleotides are TGTGCCAGCAGCTTAAGTCGGTCGCGCTTTCGGGAGACCCAGTACTTC.

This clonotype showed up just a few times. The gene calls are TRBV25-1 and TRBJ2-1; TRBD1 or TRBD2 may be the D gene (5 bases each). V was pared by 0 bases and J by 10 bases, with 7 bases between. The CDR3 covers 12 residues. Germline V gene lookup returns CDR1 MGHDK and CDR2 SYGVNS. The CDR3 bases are TGTGCCAGCAGTGAATACGGGACCGAGCAGTTCTTC. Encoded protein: CASSEYGTEQFF.

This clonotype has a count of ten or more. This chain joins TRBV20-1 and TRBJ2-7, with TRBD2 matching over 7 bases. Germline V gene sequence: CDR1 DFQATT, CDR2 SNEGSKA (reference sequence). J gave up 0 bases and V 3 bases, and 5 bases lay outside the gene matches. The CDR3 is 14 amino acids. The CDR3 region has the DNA TGCAGTGCTAGTGAAAGGGAGGGCTCCTACGAGCAGTACTTC. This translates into CSASEREGSYEQYF.

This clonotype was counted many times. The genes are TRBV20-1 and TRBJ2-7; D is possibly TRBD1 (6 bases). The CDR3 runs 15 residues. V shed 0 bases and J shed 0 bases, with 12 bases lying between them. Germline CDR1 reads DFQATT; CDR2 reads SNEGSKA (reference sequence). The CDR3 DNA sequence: TGCAGTGCTAGAGATGGGCAGGGGAGCTCCTACGAGCAGTACTTC. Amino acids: CSARDGQGSSYEQYF.

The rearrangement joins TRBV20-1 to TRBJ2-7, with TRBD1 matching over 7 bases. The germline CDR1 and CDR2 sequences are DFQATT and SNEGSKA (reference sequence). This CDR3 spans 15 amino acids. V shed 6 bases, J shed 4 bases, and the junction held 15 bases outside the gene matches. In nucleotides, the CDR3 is TGCAGTGCAGGGGGCATGGGGACGGTACGATACGAGCAGTACTTC. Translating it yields CSAGGMGTVRYEQYF.